The 8 T cell receptor beta chains below come from one sample, sequenced in a study of CD8 T cells in ankylosing spondylitis. TCRdb used MiXCR to reprocess the 5' RACE reads, holding one entry per CDR3 protein. The data hold over 150,000 distinct CDR3 sequences, with 13% observed a single time. What was sequenced was blood, either unsorted or a sorted T cell fraction (not recorded which). The origin of the receptors is a male donor with ankylosing spondylitis or in good health (not recorded which).

This clonotype was seen at least ten times. The rearrangement joins TRBV5-1 to TRBJ2-3; D could derive from TRBD1 or TRBD2 (6 bases each). The CDR3 runs to 15 residues. The V gene lost 0 bases and the J gene lost 3 bases, with 11 bases spanning the gap. Germline V gives CDR1 SGHRS, CDR2 YFSETQ. CDR3 in DNA: TGCGCCAGCAGCTTGGCCACAGGGAGGACAGATACGCAGTATTTT. Translated: CASSLATGRTDTQYF.

This clonotype was counted a few times. The gene calls are TRBV12-3 or TRBV12-4 and TRBJ1-5; D is perhaps TRBD1 (6 bases). Trimming shortened V by 5 bases and J by 3 bases, and 8 bases separated the two germline ends. The CDR3 is 13 residues long. The CDR3 bases are TGTGCCAGCAGTGCAGGGGTCAATCAGCCCCAGCATTTT. Amino acid sequence: CASSAGVNQPQHF.

There are a few counts of this clonotype. The chain links TRBV12-3 or TRBV12-4 to TRBJ2-2, with a weak D call TRBD1 (6 bases). The CDR3 runs to 14 residues. The V end lost 8 bases, the J end lost 5 bases, and 15 bases lay between the germline ends. The CDR3 DNA reads as TGTGCCAGCCTTAGGACAGCCCTAACCGGGGAGCTGTTTTTT. Translating it yields CASLRTALTGELFF.

This clonotype has just a few counts. The CDR3 DNA reads TGCGCCAGCAGCTCGGACAGAACTGAAGCTTTCTTT. Its translation: CASSSDRTEAFF. The chain uses TRBV5-1 and TRBJ1-1; TRBD1 might be the D (6 bases). The germline V and J ends were trimmed by 3 bases and 5 bases, with 8 bases remaining between them. The CDR3 consists of 12 residues. Germline assignment: CDR1 SGHRS and CDR2 YFSETQ.

This clonotype was detected a few times. The chain uses TRBV27 and TRBJ1-2; 8 nucleotides align to TRBD1. The CDR3 consists of 13 residues. The V gene end was trimmed by 4 bases and the J gene end by 6 bases; junction bases not matched to a gene: 4. Looked up from germline, CDR1 is MNHEY and CDR2 is SMNVEV (reference sequence). CDR3: CASSYARGHGYTF. The CDR3 DNA reads as TGTGCCAGCAGTTACGCCAGGGGGCATGGCTACACCTTC.

In this sample, this clonotype turned up many times. The CDR3 spells CASSLGGPFSTDTQYF. The CDR3 coding sequence is TGTGCCAGCAGCTTAGGTGGACCCTTTAGCACAGATACGCAGTATTTT. The rearrangement uses TRBV7-8 and TRBJ2-3; no definite D call. V lost 1 base and J 0 bases, leaving 11 bases between the germline ends. This CDR3 spans 16 amino acids. The V gene's germline CDR1 is SGHVS and CDR2 FQNEAQ.

The rearrangement uses TRBV19 and TRBJ2-1; 9 bases line up with TRBD2. Germline CDR1 LNHDA, CDR2 SQIVND (reference sequence). The CDR3 contains 15 residues. The CDR3 DNA follows: TGTGTCTACCCGTACCCTAGCGGGGATTACAATGAGCAGTTCTTC. Protein: CVYPYPSGDYNEQFF.

A few counts support this clonotype. J is TRBJ2-3 and V is TRBV27, with D perhaps being TRBD1 or TRBD2 (5 bases each). V was trimmed by 5 bases and J by 1 base, leaving 13 bases between them. The germline gives CDR1 MNHEY, CDR2 SMNVEV (reference sequence). The CDR3 is 15 amino acids. The CDR3 region has the DNA TGTGCCAGCAGTACGGGACCTTCCGGCACAGATACGCAGTATTTT. It is translated as CASSTGPSGTDTQYF.